This T cell receptor beta chain was recovered during a study of tumor and adjacent non-tumor tissue in lung cancer (dated by TCRdb to the late 2010s). Background for the entire study: By cancer type, the cohort comprised under 15 adenocarcinoma patients, a couple of squamous cell carcinoma patients and 1 small cell lung cancer patient. The 15 enrolled patients, of whom some ten were men and 5 were women, were aged 31 to 76 years and were diagnosed with TNM stage I to III disease. A total of some 130,000,000 productive TCRbeta reads were generated by sequencing, corresponding to an average of roughly 4.1 million reads per sample. Bulk TCRbeta repertoires were compared between lung tumor tissue and matched distant non-tumor lung tissue obtained from under 18 lung cancer patients. For each patient, one tumor sample and one normal lung sample were taken, giving under 35 paired specimens that underwent TCRbeta CDR3 sequencing.

Bulk unsorted tissue served as the source for RNA extraction, and RNA quality was assessed using a NanoDrop ND-1000 and an Agilent 2100. Distant non-tumor tissue taken more than 3 cm from the tumor edge was used as the normal lung sample. Newly diagnosed lung cancer patients without prior chemotherapy who had been admitted for thoracic surgery in China between August and November 2014 were enrolled as donors. Patients with previous radiotherapy or chemotherapy, or with another concurrent cancer, were excluded from the study. Surgical tissue pieces of about 1-2 cm3 were preserved in RNAlater solution and stored at -80 °C until use. General study outcomes and caveats: Because peripheral blood was not sequenced, blood TCRbeta repertoires in the lung cancer patients of the study were not examined. Tumor tissue showed significantly greater TCR diversity (inverse Simpson) than normal lung tissue (about 400 vs 180, P = 0.0075, Mann-Whitney U test). In normal lung, the top 100 clones accounted for a significantly larger cumulative share of the repertoire than in tumor tissue. TCR diversity was significantly higher in younger patients, and greater tumor TCR diversity was associated with shorter overall survival and shorter disease-free survival. Neither the sequencing platform nor unique molecular identifiers are named or mentioned anywhere in the methods. Only about 14 patients were in the cohort, and the authors stated that larger samples and more detailed clinical data are needed.

A word on this clonotype: No cognate antigen has been identified for it. No much larger clone exists at a distance of one base, and base qualities are not known.

Receptor libraries were prepared by multiplex PCR. Sequenced using an Illumina HiSeq 2500. TCRbeta libraries were constructed through three rounds of nested PCR with primers (Table S4) according to protocols modified from ARM-PCR. Before sequencing, PCR products of 200-500 bp were cut from the gel and purified using the QIAquick gel extraction kit. From the authors' description of their analysis: Trimmomatic was used to clean the reads, FLASH was used to merge the reads into complete CDR3 sequences, and MiTCR was used to assign the reads to V(D)J germline segments. Clonal diversity was calculated as the inverse Simpson's index using VDJtools. In-frame sequences lacking a premature stop codon were counted as productive reads. In TCRdb, the public reads were trimmed at Q25 with fastp and aligned with MiXCR, with productive beta chains retained. Each entry is one CDR3 protein sequence, shown with its most common DNA and genes. The V and J calls, along with clone size, are taken from TCRdb and not from the paper's own processing. The sample records about 90,000 distinct CDR3 sequences, 76% of which are singletons. The biggest ten clones account for roughly a fifth of the sample.

The sample consisted of distant non-tumor lung tissue. The sequence was collected from a woman aged 45-65 years with non-small cell lung cancer.

The CDR3 reads CASSLGQSPGELFF. Read as DNA, the sequence is TGCGCCAGCAGCCTTGGACAGAGCCCCGGGGAGCTGTTTTTT. The chain couples TRBV5-1 to TRBJ2-2; TRBD1 is a possible D gene, resting on 6 matching bases. Looking up the germline V gene yields CDR1 SGHRS and CDR2 YFSETQ. Counted from cysteine to phenylalanine, this CDR3 has 14 amino acids. The only DNA kept is the CDR3, 42 bases in frame from the first base. The V end loses 4 bases and the J end loses 6 bases, and a stretch of 13 bases separates them.